This is a list of T cell receptor beta chains from one sample in a study of chemoradiotherapy in HPV16-positive cancers. Data came from immunoSEQ multiplex PCR; TCRdb stores just in-frame clones and leaves some out. The sample includes a few thousand clones, 93% of them seen just once. Collection took place from a patient who underwent chemoradiotherapy. The receptors stem from a human donor with HPV-associated anogenital cancer. Each CDR3 is given with its conserved first and last residue. A D gene is named only where the DNA matches it firmly. Clone size is stated in some rows and not others, as once, few, many or a class when expanded.

v_call	cdr3_length	d_call	clone_size	j_call	cdr3_aa	cdr3_nt
TRBV28	17	TRBD1	-	TRBJ1-1	CASSYPEGASMNTEAFF	TGTGCCAGCAGTTATCCCGAGGGGGCATCTATGAACACTGAAGCTTTCTTT
TRBV9	14	-	-	TRBJ2-7	CASSVGEGSYEQYF	TGTGCCAGCAGCGTAGGAGAGGGTTCCTACGAGCAGTACTTC
TRBV5-6	13	-	-	TRBJ2-5	CASSLIPEASQYF	TGTGCCAGCAGCCTTATCCCCGAGGCGTCCCAGTACTTC
TRBV11-2	11	-	-	TRBJ1-1	CASSLSWEAFF	TGTGCCAGCAGCTTAAGTTGGGAAGCTTTCTTT
TRBV4-1	16	TRBD1	-	TRBJ2-1	CASSPLGQGFYNEQFF	TGCGCCAGCAGCCCTCTCGGACAGGGCTTCTACAATGAGCAGTTCTTC
TRBV14	14	-	-	TRBJ1-1	CASSQVRLNTEAFF	TGTGCCAGCAGCCAAGTACGACTGAACACTGAAGCTTTCTTT
TRBV28	13	TRBD1	-	TRBJ2-5	CASSLGQEETQYF	TGTGCCAGCAGCCTGGGACAGGAAGAGACCCAGTACTTC
TRBV9	20	-	once	TRBJ1-2	CASSVVWITFKQVPNYGYTF	TGTGCCAGCAGCGTAGTCTGGATAACGTTTAAACAGGTACCTAACTATGGCTACACCTTC
TRBV10-3	13	-	few	TRBJ1-1	CAISESGQGEAFF	TGTGCCATCAGTGAGTCGGGGCAGGGAGAAGCTTTCTTT
TRBV15	12	-	-	TRBJ1-5	CATSRGDQPQHF	TGTGCCACCAGCAGGGGGGACCAGCCCCAGCATTTT
TRBV7-3	13	-	-	TRBJ2-3	CASQTPSTDTQYF	TGTGCCAGCCAGACTCCTAGCACAGATACGCAGTATTTT
TRBV10-3	17	TRBD1	-	TRBJ1-1	CAISGTTRGLLNTEAFF	TGTGCCATCAGTGGGACTACGAGGGGGCTTTTAAACACTGAAGCTTTCTTT
TRBV5-1	17	-	-	TRBJ1-2	CASSAGDTSWANYGYTF	TGCGCCAGCAGCGCAGGGGACACCTCCTGGGCAAACTATGGCTACACCTTC
TRBV14	13	-	once	TRBJ1-1	CASSQDHGVGAFF	TGTGCCAGCAGCCAAGATCACGGAGTCGGAGCTTTCTTT
TRBV6-1	12	-	-	TRBJ2-7	CASGEAGYEQYF	TGTGCCAGCGGTGAAGCAGGCTACGAGCAGTACTTC
TRBV10-3	13	TRBD1	-	TRBJ1-1	CAIREGAPRLAFF	TGTGCCATCAGGGAGGGGGCACCCAGACTCGCTTTCTTT
TRBV29-1	13	-	-	TRBJ2-7	CSVQQGSVYEQYF	TGCAGCGTACAACAGGGTTCGGTCTACGAGCAGTACTTC
TRBV28	15	-	-	TRBJ2-3	CASSLLGGRTDTQYF	TGTGCCAGCAGTTTGTTGGGGGGGCGCACAGATACGCAGTATTTT
TRBV4-1	15	TRBD1	-	TRBJ1-6	CASSPEGDRGYSLHF	TGCGCCAGCAGTCCGGAGGGGGACAGGGGTTATTCCCTCCACTTT
TRBV20-1	11	-	-	TRBJ2-5	CSARTGETQYF	TGCAGTGCTAGGACGGGGGAGACCCAGTACTTC
TRBV6-5	16	-	once	TRBJ2-1	CASSYVQGRSYNEQFF	TGTGCCAGCAGTTACGTCCAGGGACGCTCCTACAATGAGCAGTTCTTC
TRBV28	15	TRBD2	-	TRBJ2-1	CASGVSGGAYNEQFF	TGTGCCAGCGGGGTAAGCGGGGGGGCCTACAATGAGCAGTTCTTC
TRBV11-3	13	-	-	TRBJ2-3	CASGPTSEGTQYF	TGTGCCAGCGGTCCGACTAGTGAGGGTACGCAGTATTTT
TRBV6-1	15	-	-	TRBJ1-3	CASRPNTQAGNTIYF	TGTGCCAGCAGACCAAATACCCAGGCTGGAAACACCATATATTTT
TRBV28	14	-	-	TRBJ1-2	CASSLWARDHGYTF	TGTGCCAGCAGTTTATGGGCCAGGGATCATGGCTACACCTTC
TRBV15	16	TRBD2	-	TRBJ2-3	CATSPRLAGGLDTQYF	TGTGCCACCAGCCCTCGGTTAGCGGGGGGGCTAGATACGCAGTATTTT
TRBV6-6	15	TRBD1	-	TRBJ1-2	CASRAETGGDYGYTF	TGTGCCAGCAGAGCAGAGACAGGGGGGGACTATGGCTACACCTTC
TRBV29-1	13	TRBD1	-	TRBJ1-1	CSVRQGAISEAFF	TGCAGCGTCAGACAGGGGGCGATTTCTGAAGCTTTCTTT
TRBV6-5	16	-	-	TRBJ1-2	CASSYSNPGAGYGYTF	TGTGCCAGCAGTTACTCGAATCCGGGGGCTGGCTATGGCTACACCTTC
TRBV6-1	14	-	-	TRBJ1-2	CASSAQASNYGYTF	TGTGCCAGCAGTGCACAGGCCTCTAACTATGGCTACACCTTC
TRBV19	15	TRBD1	-	TRBJ1-1	CASFNGQDPNTEAFF	TGTGCCAGCTTCAATGGACAGGACCCGAACACTGAAGCTTTCTTT
TRBV29-1	13	-	-	TRBJ2-5	CSVGDSPQETQYF	TGCAGCGTTGGCGACAGTCCCCAAGAGACCCAGTACTTC
TRBV4-2	16	-	-	TRBJ2-2	CASSQEGELNTGELFF	TGTGCCAGCAGCCAGGAGGGGGAATTAAACACCGGGGAGCTGTTTTTT
TRBV18	15	TRBD1	-	TRBJ2-7	CASSKGAQGDYEQYF	TGTGCCAGCTCAAAGGGGGCCCAGGGGGACTACGAGCAGTACTTC
TRBV9	13	TRBD2	-	TRBJ2-5	CASSGSGEETQYF	TGTGCCAGCAGCGGTAGCGGGGAGGAGACCCAGTACTTC
TRBV15	13	TRBD1	once	TRBJ1-1	CATSRGDRGTFSF	TGTGCCACCAGCAGAGGGGACAGGGGAACTTTCTCGTTT
TRBV5-5	15	TRBD1	-	TRBJ1-1	CASSLGQGAYTEAFF	TGTGCCAGCAGCCTCGGACAGGGGGCGTACACTGAAGCTTTCTTT
TRBV5-1	16	TRBD2	-	TRBJ2-3	CASSLEVAGGQDTQYF	TGCGCCAGCAGCTTGGAAGTAGCGGGGGGGCAAGATACGCAGTATTTT
TRBV5-1	18	-	-	TRBJ1-1	CASSLAGGQSPSGGEAFF	TGCGCCAGCAGCTTGGCCGGGGGGCAGAGTCCCTCCGGCGGTGAAGCTTTCTTT
TRBV29-1	13	-	-	TRBJ1-2	CSVGSTELYGYTF	TGCAGCGTTGGATCGACAGAGCTCTATGGCTACACCTTC
TRBV19	15	TRBD1	-	TRBJ1-2	CASSDAFRGDYGYTF	TGTGCCAGTAGTGATGCATTCAGGGGGGACTATGGCTACACCTTC
TRBV11-2	12	-	-	TRBJ1-2	CASSFGGGGYTF	TGTGCCAGCAGCTTTGGGGGGGGTGGCTACACCTTC
TRBV2	14	TRBD1	-	TRBJ1-1	CASTDRGRVTEAFF	TGTGCCAGCACTGACAGGGGGCGCGTCACTGAAGCTTTCTTT
TRBV6-5	13	-	-	TRBJ1-2	CASREKVGLGYTF	TGTGCCAGCAGAGAAAAGGTGGGCCTAGGCTACACCTTC
TRBV20-1	11	-	-	TRBJ2-7	CSAREGHEQYF	TGCAGTGCTAGGGAGGGGCACGAGCAGTACTTC
TRBV18	15	-	once	TRBJ2-3	CASSPNQGLTDTQYF	TGTGCCAGCTCCCCCAACCAAGGACTCACAGATACGCAGTATTTT
TRBV28	14	-	-	TRBJ1-6	CASSPETVNSPLHF	TGTGCCAGCAGTCCAGAGACCGTGAATTCACCCCTCCACTTT
TRBV21-1	13	-	-	TRBJ1-1	CASTRTPTTEAFF	TGTGCCAGCACCAGAACCCCTACCACTGAAGCTTTCTTT
TRBV5-1	15	-	once	TRBJ1-1	CASSLAGSTNTEAFF	TGCGCCAGCAGCTTGGCGGGCAGTACGAACACTGAAGCTTTCTTT
TRBV25-1	14	-	-	TRBJ1-2	CASSEWPPGGGYTF	TGTGCCAGCAGTGAATGGCCGCCGGGAGGTGGCTACACCTTC
TRBV10-1	13	TRBD1	-	TRBJ2-2	CASSDRQGGELFF	TGCGCCAGCAGTGACCGACAGGGAGGGGAGCTGTTTTTT
TRBV27	15	TRBD1	-	TRBJ2-1	CASSIIGTGGNEQFF	TGTGCCAGCAGTATCATCGGGACAGGGGGCAATGAGCAGTTCTTC